These 2 T cell receptor beta chains share one sample of origin, sequenced in a study of blood T cells in healthy people across ages. Combining a sample-barcoded 5' primer with a J-beta primer mix, a second PCR ran for 7 to 11 cycles. TCRdb independently ran MiXCR on the 5' RACE reads; one entry per CDR3 protein. In the table there are some 780,000 distinct CDR3 sequences, more than 55% of which are singletons. The specimen was blood. All receptors derive from a man aged 40-49 years in good health.

This clonotype appeared a few times. The V gene is TRBV20-1, the J gene TRBJ2-3, with TRBD1 identical over 9 bases. Looked up from germline, CDR1 is DFQATT and CDR2 is SNEGSKA (reference sequence). CDR3 length equals 14 residues. The junction had 5 bases not matched to a gene; V was cut back by 1 base and J by 6 bases. This chain's CDR3 is CSARGQGGYDTQYF. DNA of the CDR3: TGCAGTGCTAGAGGACAGGGGGGTTATGATACGCAGTATTTT.

This sequence joins TRBV7-9 and TRBJ1-5, with D perhaps matching TRBD1 (5 bases). The V end was cut by 5 bases, the J end by 3 bases, with 20 bases between. This CDR3 region has 17 residues. Germline assignment: CDR1 SEHNR and CDR2 FQNEAQ (reference sequence). CDR3 loop: CASSPETGLLVNQPQHF. DNA for the CDR3: TGTGCCAGCAGCCCGGAAACGGGACTCTTGGTCAATCAGCCCCAGCATTTT. Variable domain in full (rest from reference TRBV7-9 and TRBJ1-5): DTGVSQNPRHKITKRGQNVTFRCDPISEHNRLYWYRQTLGQGPEFLTYFQNEAQLEKSRLLSDRFSAERPKGSFSTLEIQRTEQGDSAMYLCASSPETGLLVNQPQHFGDGTRLSIL.